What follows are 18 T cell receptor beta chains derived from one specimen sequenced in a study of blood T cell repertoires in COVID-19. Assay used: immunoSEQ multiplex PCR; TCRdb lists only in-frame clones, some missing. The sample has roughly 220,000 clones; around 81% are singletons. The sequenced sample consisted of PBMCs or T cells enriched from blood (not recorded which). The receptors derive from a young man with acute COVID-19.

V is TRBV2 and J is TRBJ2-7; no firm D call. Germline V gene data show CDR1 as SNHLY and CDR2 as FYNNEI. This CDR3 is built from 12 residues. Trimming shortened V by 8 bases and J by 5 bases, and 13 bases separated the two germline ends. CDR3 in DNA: TGTGCCAGCCTCGACCGACAAGACGAGCAGTACTTC. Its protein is CASLDRQDEQYF.

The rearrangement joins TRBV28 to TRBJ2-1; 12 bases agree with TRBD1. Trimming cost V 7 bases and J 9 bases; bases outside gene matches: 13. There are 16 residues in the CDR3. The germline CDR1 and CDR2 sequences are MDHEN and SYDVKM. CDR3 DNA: TGTGCCAGCATCAAAGCCGGGACAGGGGGCTCGGGTGAGCAGTTCTTC. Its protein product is CASIKAGTGGSGEQFF.

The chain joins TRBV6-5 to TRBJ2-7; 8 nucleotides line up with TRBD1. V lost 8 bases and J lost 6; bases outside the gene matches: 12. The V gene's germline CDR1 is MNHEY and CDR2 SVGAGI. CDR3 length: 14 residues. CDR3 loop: CASPPGPTGGEQYF. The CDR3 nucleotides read TGTGCCAGCCCCCCTGGGCCAACAGGGGGCGAGCAGTACTTC.

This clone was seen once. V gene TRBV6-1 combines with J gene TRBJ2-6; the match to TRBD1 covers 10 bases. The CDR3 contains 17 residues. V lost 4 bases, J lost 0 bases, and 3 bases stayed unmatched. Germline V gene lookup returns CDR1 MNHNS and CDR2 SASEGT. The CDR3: CASSADRGDSGANVLTF. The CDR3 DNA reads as TGTGCCAGCAGTGCGGACAGGGGGGACTCTGGGGCCAACGTCCTGACTTTC.

The CDR3 coding sequence is TGTGCCAGCAGCGGACAGGGTTGGATTCAGCCCCAGCATTTT. Translating gives CASSGQGWIQPQHF. This rearrangement joins TRBV6-5 to TRBJ1-5; 8 positions match TRBD1. The junction had 7 bases not matched to a gene; V was cut back by 6 bases and J by 6 bases. The CDR3 has 14 amino acids. The germline gives CDR1 MNHEY, CDR2 SVGAGI.

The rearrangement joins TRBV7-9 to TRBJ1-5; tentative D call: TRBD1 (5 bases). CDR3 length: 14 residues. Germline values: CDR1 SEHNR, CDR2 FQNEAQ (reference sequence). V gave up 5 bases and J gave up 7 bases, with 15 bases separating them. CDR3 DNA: TGTGCCAGCAGCCAAGGACACCTGGGGCAGCCCCAGCATTTT. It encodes CASSQGHLGQPQHF.

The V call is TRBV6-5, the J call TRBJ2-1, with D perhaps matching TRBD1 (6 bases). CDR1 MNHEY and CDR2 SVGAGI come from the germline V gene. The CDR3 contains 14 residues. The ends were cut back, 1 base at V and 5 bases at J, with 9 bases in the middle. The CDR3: CASSYFPGDNEQFF. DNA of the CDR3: TGTGCCAGCAGTTACTTTCCAGGGGACAATGAGCAGTTCTTC.

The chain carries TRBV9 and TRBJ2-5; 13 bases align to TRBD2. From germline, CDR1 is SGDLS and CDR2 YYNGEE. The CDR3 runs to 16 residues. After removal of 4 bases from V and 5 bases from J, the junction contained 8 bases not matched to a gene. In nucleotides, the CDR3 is TGTGCCAGCAGCCCTACTAGCGGGGGGGCATTCGAGACCCAGTACTTC. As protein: CASSPTSGGAFETQYF.

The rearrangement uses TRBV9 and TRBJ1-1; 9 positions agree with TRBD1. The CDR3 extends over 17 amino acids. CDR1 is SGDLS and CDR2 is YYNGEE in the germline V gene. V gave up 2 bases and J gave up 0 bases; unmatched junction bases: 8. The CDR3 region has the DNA TGTGCCAGCAGCGTCCTGGGACAGGGCCACATGAACACTGAAGCTTTCTTT. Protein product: CASSVLGQGHMNTEAFF. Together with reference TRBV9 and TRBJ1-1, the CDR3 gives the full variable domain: DSGVTQTPKHLITATGQRVTLRCSPRSGDLSVYWYQQSLDQGLQFLIQYYNGEERAKGNILERFSAQQFPDLHSELNLSSLELGDSALYFCASSVLGQGHMNTEAFFGQGTRLTVV.

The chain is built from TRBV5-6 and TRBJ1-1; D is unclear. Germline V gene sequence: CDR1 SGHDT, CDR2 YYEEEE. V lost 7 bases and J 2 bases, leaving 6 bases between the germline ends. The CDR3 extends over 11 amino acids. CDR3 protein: CASLSNTEAFF. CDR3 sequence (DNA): TGTGCCAGCTTGAGCAACACTGAAGCTTTCTTT. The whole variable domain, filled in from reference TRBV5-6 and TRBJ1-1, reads DAGVTQSPTHLIKTRGQQVTLRCSPKSGHDTVSWYQQALGQGPQFIFQYYEEEERQRGNFPDRFSGHQFPNYSSELNVNALLLGDSALYLCASLSNTEAFFGQGTRLTVV.

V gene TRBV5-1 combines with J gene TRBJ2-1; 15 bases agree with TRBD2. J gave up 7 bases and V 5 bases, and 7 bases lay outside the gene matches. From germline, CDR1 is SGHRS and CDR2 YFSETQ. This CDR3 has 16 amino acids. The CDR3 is CASSLTGLAGGNEQFF. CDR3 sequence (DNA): TGCGCCAGCAGTTTAACGGGACTAGCGGGGGGTAATGAGCAGTTCTTC. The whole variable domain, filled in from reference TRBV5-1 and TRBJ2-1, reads KAGVTQTPRYLIKTRGQQVTLSCSPISGHRSVSWYQQTPGQGLQFLFEYFSETQRNKGNFPGRFSGRQFSNSRSEMNVSTLELGDSALYLCASSLTGLAGGNEQFFGPGTRLTVL.

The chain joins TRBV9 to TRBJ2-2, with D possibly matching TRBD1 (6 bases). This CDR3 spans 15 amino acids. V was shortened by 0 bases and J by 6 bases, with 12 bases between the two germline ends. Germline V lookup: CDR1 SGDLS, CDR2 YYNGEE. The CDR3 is CASSVAVWGPGELFF. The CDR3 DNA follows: TGTGCCAGCAGCGTAGCGGTCTGGGGGCCCGGGGAGCTGTTTTTT.

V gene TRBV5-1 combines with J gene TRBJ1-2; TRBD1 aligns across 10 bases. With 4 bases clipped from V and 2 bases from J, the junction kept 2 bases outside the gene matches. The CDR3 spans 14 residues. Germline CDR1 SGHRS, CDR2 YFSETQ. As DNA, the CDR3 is TGCGCCAGCAGCCGGGACAGGGGAAACTATGGCTACACCTTC. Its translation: CASSRDRGNYGYTF.

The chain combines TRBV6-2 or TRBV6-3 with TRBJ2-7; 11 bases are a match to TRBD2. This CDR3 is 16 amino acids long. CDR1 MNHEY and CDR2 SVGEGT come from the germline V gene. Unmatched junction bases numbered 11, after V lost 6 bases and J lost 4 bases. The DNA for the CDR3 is TGTGCCAGCAGCCCTTCTAGCGGGGGGTTGGAATACGAGCAGTACTTC. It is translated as CASSPSSGGLEYEQYF.

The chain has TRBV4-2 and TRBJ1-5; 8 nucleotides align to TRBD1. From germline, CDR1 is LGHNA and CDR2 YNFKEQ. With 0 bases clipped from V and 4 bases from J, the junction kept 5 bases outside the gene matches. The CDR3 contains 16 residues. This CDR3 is CASSQESRGRNQPQHF. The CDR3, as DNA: TGTGCCAGCAGCCAAGAGTCCAGGGGGCGAAATCAGCCCCAGCATTTT.

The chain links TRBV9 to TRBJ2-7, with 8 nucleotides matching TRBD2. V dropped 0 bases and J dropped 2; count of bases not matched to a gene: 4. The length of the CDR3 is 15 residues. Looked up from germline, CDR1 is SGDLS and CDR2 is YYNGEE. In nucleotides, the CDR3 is TGTGCCAGCAGCGTAGAAACTAGCGGAACCTACGAGCAGTACTTC. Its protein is CASSVETSGTYEQYF.

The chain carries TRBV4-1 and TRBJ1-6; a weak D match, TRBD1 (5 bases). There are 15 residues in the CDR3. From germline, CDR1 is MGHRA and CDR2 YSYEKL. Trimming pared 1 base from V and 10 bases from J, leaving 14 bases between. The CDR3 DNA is TGCGCCAGCAGCCAAGGGCAGGGCTCCAAGTCACCCCTCCACTTT. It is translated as CASSQGQGSKSPLHF.

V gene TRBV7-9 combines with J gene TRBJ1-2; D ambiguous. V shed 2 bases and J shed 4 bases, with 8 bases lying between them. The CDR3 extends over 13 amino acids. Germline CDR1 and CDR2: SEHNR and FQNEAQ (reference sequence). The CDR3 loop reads CASSLMLSYGYTF. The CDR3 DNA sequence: TGTGCCAGCAGCTTAATGTTATCCTATGGCTACACCTTC.